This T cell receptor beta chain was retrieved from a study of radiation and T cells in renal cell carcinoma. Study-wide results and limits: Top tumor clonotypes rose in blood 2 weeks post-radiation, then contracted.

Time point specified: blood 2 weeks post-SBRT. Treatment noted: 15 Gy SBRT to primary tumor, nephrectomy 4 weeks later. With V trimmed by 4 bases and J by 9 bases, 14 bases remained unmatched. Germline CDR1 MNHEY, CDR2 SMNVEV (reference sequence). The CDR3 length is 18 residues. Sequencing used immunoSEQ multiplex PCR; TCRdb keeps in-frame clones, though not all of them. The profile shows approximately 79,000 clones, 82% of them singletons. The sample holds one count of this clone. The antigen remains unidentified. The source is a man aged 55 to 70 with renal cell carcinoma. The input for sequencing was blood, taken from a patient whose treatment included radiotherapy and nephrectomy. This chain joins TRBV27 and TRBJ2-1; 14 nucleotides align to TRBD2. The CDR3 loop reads CASSYLPGLAGEGSEQFF. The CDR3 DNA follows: TGTGCCAGCAGTTACCTTCCGGGACTAGCGGGAGAGGGGAGTGAGCAGTTCTTC.